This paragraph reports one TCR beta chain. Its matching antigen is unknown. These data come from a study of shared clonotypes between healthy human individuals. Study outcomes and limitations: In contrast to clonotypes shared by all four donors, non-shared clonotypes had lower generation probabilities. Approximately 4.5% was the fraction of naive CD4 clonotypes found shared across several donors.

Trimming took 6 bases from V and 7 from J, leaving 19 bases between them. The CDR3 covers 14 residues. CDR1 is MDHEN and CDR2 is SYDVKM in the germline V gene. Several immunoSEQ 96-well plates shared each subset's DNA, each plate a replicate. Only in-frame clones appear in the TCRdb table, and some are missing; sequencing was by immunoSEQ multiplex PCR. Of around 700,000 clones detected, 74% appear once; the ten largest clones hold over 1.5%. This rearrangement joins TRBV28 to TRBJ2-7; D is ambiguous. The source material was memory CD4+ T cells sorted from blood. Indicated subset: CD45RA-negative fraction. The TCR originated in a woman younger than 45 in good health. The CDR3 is CASSPIRARKEQYF. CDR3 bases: TGTGCCAGCAGCCCTATAAGGGCCCGGAAGGAGCAGTACTTC.